The present entry profiles one T cell receptor (beta chain) with its context. Its antigen is unknown. The analysis combined second doses at about 4 or about 12 weeks. CDR3 size: 14 residues. From germline, CDR1 is MGHRA and CDR2 YSYEKL. The trim removed 1 base at V and 6 bases at J, leaving 5 bases unmatched. The sample belongs to a study of T cell responses to AZD1222 COVID-19 vaccine. Regarding the study as a whole: Of spike-specific TCRs, nearly half reportedly target regions left unmutated in variants.

Sequencing was performed with immunoSEQ multiplex PCR; in TCRdb, only in-frame clones are kept and a portion is missing. The top ten clones hold approximately 6.3% of a sample with 150,000 or so clones, about 90% of them seen once. This chain links TRBV4-1 with TRBJ2-5; 7 bases agree with TRBD1. The sequences come from peripheral blood, collected 28 days after the second AZD1222 dose. The receptor was derived from an adult who received the AZD1222 COVID-19 vaccine. As DNA, the CDR3 is TGCGCCAGCAGCCAAGTTGACAGGGAACAGACCCAGTACTTC. Amino acids: CASSQVDREQTQYF.